This T cell receptor beta chain is from a study of T cells after yellow fever vaccination. This clonotype has just a few counts. The antigen remains undetermined. In TCRdb, the 5' RACE reads were re-called with MiXCR into one record per CDR3 protein. The sample records a few hundred thousand distinct CDR3 sequences, less than 20% being singletons. CDR1 is DFQATT, CDR2 SNEGSKA, per germline (reference sequence). This CDR3 is built from 15 residues. With 1 base removed from V and 7 bases from J, the gap between germline ends came to 17 bases. Study-wide findings and caveats: It was a weaker secondary response, yet one that peaked faster, at day 5 versus 15.

The sequences come from PBMCs, collected 5 to 6 days after the first yellow fever vaccination. This sequence joins TRBV20-1 and TRBJ2-1; D is perhaps TRBD1 or TRBD2 (5 bases each). The TCR comes from a young man who received the YFV17D yellow fever vaccine. In DNA, the CDR3 is TGCAGTGCTAGAGCCCCCCACGGTTGGGGGAATGAGCAGTTCTTC. It specifies CSARAPHGWGNEQFF.